The rows below give T cell receptor beta chains drawn from one sample of a study of vaccination effects on CD4 cells after COVID-19. These receptors are not linked to any known antigen. Data came from immunoSEQ multiplex PCR; TCRdb stores just in-frame clones and leaves some out. The sample contains approximately 20,000 clones, 73% of which appear only once. The source was CD4+ T cells from PBMCs cultured with HCoV-NL63 spike peptides, collected before COVID-19 vaccination. The receptors stem from a human donor who received a COVID-19 vaccine. CDR3s include the opening cysteine and the closing phenylalanine or tryptophan. A D gene is named only where the DNA matches it firmly. Size values are once, few and many counts, or a class for expanded clones, and some rows have none.

size,D,J,V,DNA,CDR3
.,TRBD1,TRBJ1-1,TRBV19,TGTGCCAGTAGTCTGTACCCAGGGGGTAGGGATACTGAAGCTTTCTTT,CASSLYPGGRDTEAFF
.,.,TRBJ2-3,TRBV7-2,TGTGCCAGCAGCTTACGGTCGCAGTATTTT,CASSLRSQYF
.,.,TRBJ1-2,TRBV2,TGTGCCAGCACCCGGGACCTCTATGGCTACACCTTC,CASTRDLYGYTF
.,.,TRBJ2-3,TRBV18,TGTGCCAGCTCATCTAGTTACACAGATACGCAGTATTTT,CASSSSYTDTQYF
.,.,TRBJ2-5,TRBV12-3/TRBV12-4,TGTGCCAGCAGTTCCGCCCGGTCGGAGACCCAGTACTTC,CASSSARSETQYF
.,.,TRBJ2-6,TRBV6-1,TGTGCCAGCAGTGAAGGGTTGGCCGTTAATGTGGCCAACGTCCTGACTTTC,CASSEGLAVNVANVLTF
.,.,TRBJ1-2,TRBV28,TGTGCCAGCAGCTTGGGTCTCGGGGCACTGGGCTACACCTTC,CASSLGLGALGYTF
.,.,TRBJ1-5,TRBV4-1,TGCGCCAGCAGCCAAGATTGGGCAGAGGAGCAGCCCCAGCATTTT,CASSQDWAEEQPQHF
.,.,TRBJ1-5,TRBV7-2,TGTGCCAGCAGCTCCTTCACAGGGACCTTTCAGCCCCAGCATTTT,CASSSFTGTFQPQHF
.,.,TRBJ1-2,TRBV11-2,TGTGCCAGCAGCTTAGGCGTTGGAGCTTCTAACTATGGCTACACCTTC,CASSLGVGASNYGYTF
.,.,TRBJ2-3,TRBV20-1,TGCAGTGCTAGTTGGGGGACGGGCACAGATACGCAGTATTTT,CSASWGTGTDTQYF
once,.,TRBJ2-1,TRBV4-2,TGTGCCAGCAGCCAAGGATCACGGGATGAGCAGTTCTTC,CASSQGSRDEQFF
.,.,TRBJ2-7,TRBV3-1/TRBV3-2,TGTGCCAGCAGCCACCGAAGGACAATAAGCTTTCCCCACGAGCAGTACTTC,CASSHRRTISFPHEQYF
.,TRBD1,TRBJ1-2,TRBV19,TGTGCCAGTAGTATAAGGACAGGGAGGGATGGCTACACCTTC,CASSIRTGRDGYTF
.,TRBD1,TRBJ1-4,TRBV6-5,TGTGCCAGCAGACTAGACAGGGTCGGCGATGAAAAACTGTTTTTT,CASRLDRVGDEKLFF
.,.,TRBJ2-2,TRBV28,TGTGCCAGCAGTTTCTTAGGATCCAACACCGGGGAGCTGTTTTTT,CASSFLGSNTGELFF
once,TRBD2,TRBJ2-1,TRBV19,TGTGCCAGTAGAGCGGGGGGGTACAATGAGCAGTTCTTC,CASRAGGYNEQFF
.,.,TRBJ1-4,TRBV7-7,TGTGCTAGCAGCTCTACAACTAATGAAAAACTGTTTTTT,CASSSTTNEKLFF
few,.,TRBJ2-5,TRBV5-1,TGCGCCAGCAGCTCTACAGGCCAAGAGACCCAGTACTTC,CASSSTGQETQYF
.,TRBD2,TRBJ2-5,TRBV5-1,TGCGCCAGCAGCTTAGCGGGAGGGCCGGTGGAGACCCAGTACTTC,CASSLAGGPVETQYF
.,TRBD2,TRBJ2-1,TRBV14,TGTGCCAGCAGCCAAGATGGACTAGCGATCGATGAGCAGTTCTTC,CASSQDGLAIDEQFF
.,TRBD1,TRBJ1-5,TRBV19,TGTGCCAGTAGTAGCCGGGACAGATTCAATCAGCCCCAGCATTTT,CASSSRDRFNQPQHF
.,TRBD1,TRBJ1-2,TRBV6-5,TGTGCCAGCAGTTACTCGGGACAGGGGGTAGATGGCTACACCTTC,CASSYSGQGVDGYTF
.,.,TRBJ1-2,TRBV4-1,TGCGCCAGCAGCTTAGGGGAGACCAACTATGGCTACACCTTC,CASSLGETNYGYTF
once,.,TRBJ1-2,TRBV19,TGTGCCAGTAGTATAGGTGTTCAGTATGGCTACACCTTC,CASSIGVQYGYTF
once,TRBD1,TRBJ1-4,TRBV6-5,TGTGCCAGCAGTTGGACAGGAAATGAAAAACTGTTTTTT,CASSWTGNEKLFF
.,TRBD1,TRBJ1-1,TRBV12-3/TRBV12-4,TGTGCCAGCAGTTTAAGGCAGGGGGGAGAAGCTTTCTTT,CASSLRQGGEAFF
.,.,TRBJ2-7,TRBV7-2,TGTGCCAGCAGCCCCCGGGCCTACGAGCAGTACTTC,CASSPRAYEQYF
.,.,TRBJ1-1,TRBV4-2,TGTGCCAGCAGCCAAGGGGGGAGGTTCGAGAGCACTGAAGCTTTCTTT,CASSQGGRFESTEAFF